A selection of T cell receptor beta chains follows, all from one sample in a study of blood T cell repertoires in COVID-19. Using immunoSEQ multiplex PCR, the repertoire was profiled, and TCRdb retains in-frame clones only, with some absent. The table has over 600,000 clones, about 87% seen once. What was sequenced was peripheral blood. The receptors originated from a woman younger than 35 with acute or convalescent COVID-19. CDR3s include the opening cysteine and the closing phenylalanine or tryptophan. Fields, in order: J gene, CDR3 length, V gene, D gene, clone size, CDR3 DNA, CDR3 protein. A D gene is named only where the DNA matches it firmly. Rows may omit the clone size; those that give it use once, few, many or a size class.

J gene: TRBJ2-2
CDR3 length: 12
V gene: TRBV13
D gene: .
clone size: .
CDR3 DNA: TGTGCCAGCAGCTTAGGCTCCGGGGAGCTGTTTTTT
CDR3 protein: CASSLGSGELFF

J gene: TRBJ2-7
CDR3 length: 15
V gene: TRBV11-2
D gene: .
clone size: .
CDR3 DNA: TGTGCCAGCAGCCCCAAAGACAGAATCCCCTACGAGCAGTACTTC
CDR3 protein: CASSPKDRIPYEQYF

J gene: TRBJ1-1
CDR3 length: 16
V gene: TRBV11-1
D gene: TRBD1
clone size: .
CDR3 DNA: TGTGCCAGCAGCCGTGACAGGGGGATTATGAACACTGAAGCTTTCTTT
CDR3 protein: CASSRDRGIMNTEAFF

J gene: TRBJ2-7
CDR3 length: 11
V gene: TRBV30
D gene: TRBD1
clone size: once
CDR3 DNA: TGTGCCCATCAGACAGGGGTCGAGCAGTACTTC
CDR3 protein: CAHQTGVEQYF

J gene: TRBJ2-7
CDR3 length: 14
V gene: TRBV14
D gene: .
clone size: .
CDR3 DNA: TGTGCCAGCAGCCCGGGGGACAGCTCCTACGAGCAGTACTTC
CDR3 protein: CASSPGDSSYEQYF

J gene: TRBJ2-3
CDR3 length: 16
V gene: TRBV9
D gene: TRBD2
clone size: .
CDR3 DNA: TGTGCCAGCACCTTGGGGCTAGCGGGGGGGTCAGATACGCAGTATTTT
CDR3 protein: CASTLGLAGGSDTQYF

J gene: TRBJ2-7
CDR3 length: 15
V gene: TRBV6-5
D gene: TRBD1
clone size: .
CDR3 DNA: TGTGCCAGCCTGAGAGGTGGGACAGGGGTTTACGAGCAGTACTTC
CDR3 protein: CASLRGGTGVYEQYF

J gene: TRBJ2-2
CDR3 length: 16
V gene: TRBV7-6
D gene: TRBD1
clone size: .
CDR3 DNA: TGTGCCAGCAGCAAACCGGGACAGGGAACCACCGGGGAGCTGTTTTTT
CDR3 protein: CASSKPGQGTTGELFF

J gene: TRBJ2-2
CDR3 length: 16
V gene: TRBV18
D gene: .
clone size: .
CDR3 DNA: TGTGCCAGCTCGCCCTTCTCGGAACGGGGAACCGGGGAGCTGTTTTTT
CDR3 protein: CASSPFSERGTGELFF

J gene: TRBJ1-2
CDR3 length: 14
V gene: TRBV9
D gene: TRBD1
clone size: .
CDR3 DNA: TGTGCCAGCAGCGTATCGACAGGGGGCTATGGCTACACCTTC
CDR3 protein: CASSVSTGGYGYTF

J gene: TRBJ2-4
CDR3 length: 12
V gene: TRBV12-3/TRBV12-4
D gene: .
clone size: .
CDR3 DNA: TGTGCCAGCAGTTTAGGGGGGCACATTCAGTACTTC
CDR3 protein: CASSLGGHIQYF

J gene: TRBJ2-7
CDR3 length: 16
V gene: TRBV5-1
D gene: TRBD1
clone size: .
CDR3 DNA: TGCGCCAGCAGCTTGGGAGGACCGGACAGGGTAAACAAGCAGTACTTC
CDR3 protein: CASSLGGPDRVNKQYF

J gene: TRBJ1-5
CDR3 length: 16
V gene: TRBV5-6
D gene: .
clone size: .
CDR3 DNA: TGTGCCAGCAGCGGGAGGGAACAGGGATTGGGTCAGCCCCAGCATTTT
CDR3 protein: CASSGREQGLGQPQHF

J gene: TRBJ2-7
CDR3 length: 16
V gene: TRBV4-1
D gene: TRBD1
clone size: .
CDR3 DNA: TGCGCCAGCAGCCAGGTTCCCGGGACAGGGTCCTACGAGCAGTACTTC
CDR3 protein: CASSQVPGTGSYEQYF

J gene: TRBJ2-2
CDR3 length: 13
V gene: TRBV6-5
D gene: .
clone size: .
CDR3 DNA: TGTGCCAGCACCTCCTACCAGGGCGGGGAGCTGTTTTTT
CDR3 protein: CASTSYQGGELFF

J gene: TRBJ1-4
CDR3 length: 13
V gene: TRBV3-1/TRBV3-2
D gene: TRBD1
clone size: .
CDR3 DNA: TGTGCCAGCAGCCAAGTACAGGGGGAGAAACTGTTTTTT
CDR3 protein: CASSQVQGEKLFF

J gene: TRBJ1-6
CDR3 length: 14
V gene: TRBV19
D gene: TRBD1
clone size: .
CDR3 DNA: TGTGCCAGTAGTCTGAGACAGGGGGCCTCACCCCTCCACTTT
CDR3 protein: CASSLRQGASPLHF

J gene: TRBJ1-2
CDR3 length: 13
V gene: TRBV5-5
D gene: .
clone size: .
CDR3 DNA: TGTGCCAGCAGCTCCCAACAGGGAAGTGGCTACACCTTC
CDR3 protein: CASSSQQGSGYTF

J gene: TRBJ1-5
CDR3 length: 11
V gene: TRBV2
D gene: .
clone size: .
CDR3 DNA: TGTGCCAGCAATTCAGCAGGGCCCCAGCATTTT
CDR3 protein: CASNSAGPQHF

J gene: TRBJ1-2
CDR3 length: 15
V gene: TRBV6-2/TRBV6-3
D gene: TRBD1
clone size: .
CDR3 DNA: TGTGCCAGCAGCGGTACTCTGGGACAGCCGACGGGCTACACCTTC
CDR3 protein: CASSGTLGQPTGYTF

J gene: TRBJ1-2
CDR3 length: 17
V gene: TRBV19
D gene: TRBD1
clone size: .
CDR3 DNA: TGTGCCAGTAGTACATCCCCGCGGGCAGGGGGGAACTATGGCTACACCTTC
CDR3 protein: CASSTSPRAGGNYGYTF

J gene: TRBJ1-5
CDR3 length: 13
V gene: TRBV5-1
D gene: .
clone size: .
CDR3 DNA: TGCGCCAGCAGCTTGAAGCCGGGTCAGCCCCAGCATTTT
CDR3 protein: CASSLKPGQPQHF

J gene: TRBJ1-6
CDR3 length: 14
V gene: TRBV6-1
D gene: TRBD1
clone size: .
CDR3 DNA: TGTGCCAGCAGTTCTCAGGGGGATAATTCACCCCTCCACTTT
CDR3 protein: CASSSQGDNSPLHF

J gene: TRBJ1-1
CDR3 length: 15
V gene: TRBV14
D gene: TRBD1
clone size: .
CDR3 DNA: TGTGCCAGCAGCGCCTCGACCGGGACAGGGTCTGAAGCTTTCTTT
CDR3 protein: CASSASTGTGSEAFF

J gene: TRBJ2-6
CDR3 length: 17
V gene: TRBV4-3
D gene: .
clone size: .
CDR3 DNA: TGCGCCAGCAGCCAACCAGGGGAGGGAACTGGGGCCAACGTCCTGACTTTC
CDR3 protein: CASSQPGEGTGANVLTF

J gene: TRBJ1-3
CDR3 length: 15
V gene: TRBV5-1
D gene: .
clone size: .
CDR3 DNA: TGCGCCAGCAGCTTGGGAGGGAGAAAGGGAAACACCATATATTTT
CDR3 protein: CASSLGGRKGNTIYF

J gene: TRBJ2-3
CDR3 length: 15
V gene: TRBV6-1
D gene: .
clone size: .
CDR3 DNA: TGTGCCAGCAGTGAAGCTCCGGGCGGGGCAGATACGCAGTATTTT
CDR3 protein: CASSEAPGGADTQYF

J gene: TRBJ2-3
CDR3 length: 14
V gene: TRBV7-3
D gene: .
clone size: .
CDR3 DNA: TGTGCCAGCAGCCCGGGACTCCCAGTGGATACGCAGTATTTT
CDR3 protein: CASSPGLPVDTQYF

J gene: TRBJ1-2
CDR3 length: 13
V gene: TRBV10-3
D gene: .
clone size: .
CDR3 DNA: TGTGCCATCAGTCCCCCCGGCGAGGGTGGCTACACCTTC
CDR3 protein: CAISPPGEGGYTF

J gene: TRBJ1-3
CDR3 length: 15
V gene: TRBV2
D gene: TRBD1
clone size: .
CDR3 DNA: TGTGCCAGCAGTCCAGGACAGGTATCTGGGAACACCATATATTTT
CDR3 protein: CASSPGQVSGNTIYF